The entry below describes one T cell receptor beta chain. The antigen is not known. The sample belongs to a study of cytomegalovirus exposure and HLA in healthy donors. Primers included in the PCR were 60 Vbeta and 13 Jbeta primers. Assay: immunoSEQ multiplex PCR; the TCRdb copy retains only in-frame clones and omits some. The table includes about 150,000 clones, 82% detected once. Germline values: CDR1 GTSNPN, CDR2 SVGIG (reference sequence). The CDR3 runs 12 residues. V was pared by 1 base and J by 4 bases, with 7 bases between. Points from the study as a whole: In a later analysis, TCR beta V- and J-gene trimming was associated with a missense DCLRE1C variant. Rarity held for most TCR sequences, but there were some public TCRs that occurred in many donors. Upon later analysis, HLA-associated TCR beta chains proved more clonally expanded than other, equally common chains.

The specimen was PBMCs. The chain employs TRBV30 and TRBJ1-2, with a weak D call TRBD1 (5 bases). The clonotype was recovered from a woman in her forties or fifties in good health and CMV-seropositive. CDR3 in amino acids: CAWSGRVYGYTF. CDR3 sequence (DNA): TGTGCCTGGAGTGGCAGGGTCTATGGCTACACCTTC.